A single sample gave rise to the 20 T cell receptor beta chains below, sequenced in a study of circulating tumor DNA in untreated peripheral T-cell lymphoma. Produced via immunoSEQ multiplex PCR; TCRdb's table is partial and in-frame only. The sample lists approximately 550 clones; 80% to 90% were seen once. Sequenced: cell-free DNA from blood serum. The receptors were gathered from a human donor with peripheral T-cell lymphoma.

V and J are TRBV30 and TRBJ2-3; D is uncertain. Germline CDR1 and CDR2: GTSNPN and SVGIG (reference sequence). V lost 3 bases and J 2 bases, leaving 6 bases between the germline ends. CDR3 size: 12 residues. The CDR3 DNA reads TGTGCCTGGAGCCCTAACACAGATACGCAGTATTTT. It codes for CAWSPNTDTQYF.

The V call is TRBV7-3, the J call TRBJ1-2, with D perhaps TRBD1 (5 bases). Germline values: CDR1 SGHTA, CDR2 FQGTGA. V lost 4 bases and J 7 bases, leaving 13 bases between the germline ends. The CDR3 totals 13 residues. In DNA form, the CDR3 reads TGTGCCAGCAGCTCGCAGGGAGGTGGTGGCTACACCTTC. It encodes CASSSQGGGGYTF.

The chain is built from TRBV5-1 and TRBJ2-1, with D tentatively TRBD1 (6 bases). From germline, CDR1 is SGHRS and CDR2 YFSETQ. The CDR3 length is 16 residues. V was pared by 1 base and J by 4 bases, with 15 bases between. The CDR3 region is CASSLSSGVGYNEQFF. The CDR3 region has the DNA TGCGCCAGCAGCTTGTCGTCAGGGGTGGGGTACAATGAGCAGTTCTTC.

The gene calls are TRBV7-2 and TRBJ2-7; 13 nucleotides line up with TRBD2. J gave up 2 bases and V 0 bases, and 1 base lay outside the gene matches. This CDR3 is 16 amino acids long. Per germline, CDR1 SGHTA and CDR2 FQGNSA. This CDR3 reads CASSLAGTSGAYEQYF. In DNA, the CDR3 is TGTGCCAGCAGCTTAGCTGGGACTAGCGGGGCCTACGAGCAGTACTTC.

The CDR3 here is CASMDRFCFF. Written as DNA, the CDR3 is TGTGCCAGCATGGACAGGTTCTGTTTCTTC. The chain is built from TRBV6-1 and TRBJ2-1, with TRBD1 matching over 7 bases. Trimming cost V 7 bases and J 16 bases; bases outside gene matches: 7. Germline V CDR1 and CDR2: MNHNS, SASEGT. The CDR3 contains 10 residues.

The V and J genes are TRBV27 and TRBJ1-2; D possibly corresponds to TRBD1 (5 bases). The germline V and J ends were trimmed by 4 bases and 5 bases, with 11 bases remaining between them. The V gene's germline CDR1 is MNHEY and CDR2 SMNVEV (reference sequence). The CDR3 has 13 amino acids. CDR3 coding DNA: TGTGCCAGCAGTTCAGGGTCAGGGTATGGCTACACCTTC. This codes for CASSSGSGYGYTF.

The chain recombines TRBV7-9 with TRBJ2-6; D not resolved. The CDR3 sequence is 15 residues long. Trimming shortened V by 4 bases and J by 0 bases, and 7 bases separated the two germline ends. Germline lookup yields CDR1 SEHNR and CDR2 FQNEAQ (reference sequence). CDR3 residues: CASSWATSGANVLTF. CDR3 coding DNA: TGTGCCAGCAGCTGGGCGACCTCTGGGGCCAACGTCCTGACTTTC.

The chain links TRBV7-6 to TRBJ2-7; 14 bases match TRBD2. Trimming removed 5 bases from V and 2 bases from J; junction bases left unmatched: 5. The CDR3 has 16 residues. Per germline, CDR1 SGHVS and CDR2 FNYEAQ. The CDR3 sequence: CASSPGLAGATYEQYF. CDR3 sequence (DNA): TGTGCCAGCAGCCCGGGACTAGCGGGAGCAACCTACGAGCAGTACTTC.

The rearrangement links TRBV19 to TRBJ1-2, with 8 bases identical to TRBD1. Germline values: CDR1 LNHDA, CDR2 SQIVND (reference sequence). V lost 4 bases, J lost 2 bases, and 15 bases stayed unmatched. This CDR3 spans 18 amino acids. CDR3 in DNA: TGTGCCAGTAGTAAGGTTCGACCAGGGGGCCCTGCGAACTATGGCTACACCTTC. Protein sequence: CASSKVRPGGPANYGYTF. Full variable domain (rest looked up from reference TRBV19 and TRBJ1-2): DGGITQSPKYLFRKEGQNVTLSCEQNLNHDAMYWYRQDPGQGLRLIYYSQIVNDFQKGDIAEGYSVSREKKESFPLTVTSAQKNPTAFYLCASSKVRPGGPANYGYTFGSGTRLTVV.

The V gene is TRBV2, the J gene TRBJ1-5; no firm D call. The length of the CDR3 is 13 residues. The V and J ends lost 7 bases and 4 bases respectively, with 11 bases between them. In germline, CDR1 is SNHLY, CDR2 FYNNEI. DNA for the CDR3: TGTGCCAGCATGCCACGAGGGAATCAGCCCCAGCATTTT. It translates to CASMPRGNQPQHF.

About this clone itself: This likely came from a read error, as a far larger clone is one base away. The chain carries TRBV7-8 and TRBJ2-2; perhaps TRBD1 as D (6 bases). Trimming took 7 bases from V and 7 from J, leaving 13 bases between them. The CDR3 contains 13 residues. Per the germline V gene, CDR1 is SGHVS and CDR2 is FQNEAQ. In DNA, the CDR3 is TGTGCCAGCACGGCAGGGGTTGTCGGGGAGCTGTTTTTT. This gives the protein CASTAGVVGELFF.

V gene TRBV18 combines with J gene TRBJ2-3; D uncertain. Deletions cut 7 bases from V and 1 base from J, with 6 bases between. This CDR3 spans 12 amino acids. CDR1 is KGHSH, CDR2 LQKENI, per germline. CDR3 DNA: TGTGCCAGCTTGAGAGGCACAGATACGCAGTATTTT. Its protein is CASLRGTDTQYF. The variable domain in full, completed from reference TRBV18 and TRBJ2-3, reads NAGVMQNPRHLVRRRGQEARLRCSPMKGHSHVYWYRQLPEEGLKFMVYLQKENIIDESGMPKERFSAEFPKEGPSILRIQQVVRGDSAAYFCASLRGTDTQYFGPGTRLTVL.

This chain links TRBV5-1 with TRBJ1-1, with a weak D call TRBD1 (5 bases). V lost 2 bases and J 3 bases, leaving 11 bases between the germline ends. Germline V gives CDR1 SGHRS, CDR2 YFSETQ. This CDR3 region has 14 residues. CDR3 loop: CASSFWGGDTEAFF. The CDR3 nucleotides read TGCGCCAGCAGCTTCTGGGGAGGGGACACTGAAGCTTTCTTT.

The chain uses TRBV2 and TRBJ1-1; D is ambiguous. Deletions cut 2 bases from V and 1 base from J, with 2 bases between. The CDR3 covers 12 residues. Germline CDR1 and CDR2: SNHLY and FYNNEI. CDR3 DNA: TGTGCCAGCAGTGAACCGAACACTGAAGCTTTCTTT. It is translated as CASSEPNTEAFF.

V is TRBV9 and J is TRBJ2-7; perhaps TRBD1 as D (6 bases). The germline V and J ends were trimmed by 0 bases and 3 bases, with 10 bases remaining between them. This CDR3 is built from 14 residues. Germline assignment: CDR1 SGDLS and CDR2 YYNGEE. This CDR3 reads CASSVVAGDYEQYF. CDR3 bases: TGTGCCAGCAGCGTAGTCGCAGGGGACTACGAGCAGTACTTC.

The rearrangement uses TRBV11-2 and TRBJ1-2; TRBD1 might be the D (6 bases). V gave up 2 bases and J gave up 3 bases, with 10 bases separating them. CDR1 SGHAT and CDR2 FQNNGV come from the germline V gene. The CDR3 consists of 14 residues. The chain's CDR3 is CASSLLTGDYGYTF. The CDR3 bases are TGTGCCAGCAGCTTACTGACAGGCGACTATGGCTACACCTTC.

The chain recombines TRBV5-6 with TRBJ2-7; 7 positions agree with TRBD2. The CDR3 loop spans 16 amino acids. Trimming at V came to 4 bases and at J to 1 base, leaving 11 bases not matched to a gene. Germline CDR1 SGHDT, CDR2 YYEEEE. The CDR3 sequence is CASSPSGTLSSYEQYF. The CDR3 DNA reads TGTGCCAGCAGCCCCAGCGGGACGCTCTCTTCCTACGAGCAGTACTTC.

The rearrangement uses TRBV15 and TRBJ2-7, with D perhaps TRBD1 (7 bases). Trimming stripped 3 bases from V and 3 bases from J, with 9 bases between. The CDR3 runs 13 residues. CDR1 is LNHNV and CDR2 is YYDKDF in the germline V gene (reference sequence). The CDR3 sequence: CATSRRDSYEQYF. The CDR3 nucleotides are TGTGCCACCAGCAGGCGGGACAGCTACGAGCAGTACTTC.

This clone was observed a handful of times. The chain carries TRBV5-1 and TRBJ2-5; 7 bases match TRBD1. This CDR3 is built from 13 residues. V trimming: 2 bases; J trimming: 3 bases; junction bases outside the gene matches: 1. In germline, CDR1 is SGHRS, CDR2 YFSETQ. This CDR3 is CASSLTGEETQYF. The CDR3 DNA reads as TGCGCCAGCAGCTTAACAGGGGAAGAGACCCAGTACTTC.

The chain employs TRBV4-2 and TRBJ2-6, with D tentatively TRBD1 (6 bases). CDR1 and CDR2 from the germline V gene are LGHNA and YNFKEQ. V was shortened by 5 bases and J by 5 bases, with 22 bases between the two germline ends. The CDR3 totals 18 residues. CDR3 in DNA: TGTGCCAGCAGCGACCAGGACAGCTCACAAAGTCGGGCCAACGTCCTGACTTTC. Its translation is CASSDQDSSQSRANVLTF.